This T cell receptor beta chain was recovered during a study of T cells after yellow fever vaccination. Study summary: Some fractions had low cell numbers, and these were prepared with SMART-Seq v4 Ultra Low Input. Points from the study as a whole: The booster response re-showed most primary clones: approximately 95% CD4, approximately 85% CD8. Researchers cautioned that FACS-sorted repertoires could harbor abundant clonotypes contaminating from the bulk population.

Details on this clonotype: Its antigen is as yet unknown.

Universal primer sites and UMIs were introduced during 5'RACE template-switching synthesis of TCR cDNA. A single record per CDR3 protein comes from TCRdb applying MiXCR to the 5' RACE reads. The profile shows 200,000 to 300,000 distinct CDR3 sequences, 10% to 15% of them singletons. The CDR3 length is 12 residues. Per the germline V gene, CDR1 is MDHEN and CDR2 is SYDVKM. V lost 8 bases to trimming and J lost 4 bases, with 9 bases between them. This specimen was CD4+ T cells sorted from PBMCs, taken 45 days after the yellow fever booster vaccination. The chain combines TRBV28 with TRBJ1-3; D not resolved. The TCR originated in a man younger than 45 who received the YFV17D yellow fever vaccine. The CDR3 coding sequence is TGTGCCAGCGGTCTAAGGGGAAACACCATATATTTT. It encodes CASGLRGNTIYF.